This paragraph covers one T cell receptor (beta chain) sequence. These data originate in a study of blood T cell repertoires in COVID-19. Measured with immunoSEQ multiplex PCR; TCRdb has only the in-frame clones, and not every one. The repertoire holds a few hundred thousand clones, with 70% to 90% as singletons. CDR1 and CDR2 from the germline V gene are MNHNY and SVGAGI (reference sequence). CDR3 length: 16 residues. Trimming took 7 bases from V and 6 from J, leaving 21 bases between them. The receptor comes from a man aged 30 to 45 who had recovered from COVID-19. Sequences were obtained from PBMCs or T cells enriched from blood (not recorded which). The chain has TRBV6-6 and TRBJ1-4, with D possibly TRBD1 on 6 matching bases. CDR3 nucleotides: TGTGCCAGCATTTTACAGGGAGTCGCAAATTATGAAAAACTGTTTTTT. Its protein is CASILQGVANYEKLFF.